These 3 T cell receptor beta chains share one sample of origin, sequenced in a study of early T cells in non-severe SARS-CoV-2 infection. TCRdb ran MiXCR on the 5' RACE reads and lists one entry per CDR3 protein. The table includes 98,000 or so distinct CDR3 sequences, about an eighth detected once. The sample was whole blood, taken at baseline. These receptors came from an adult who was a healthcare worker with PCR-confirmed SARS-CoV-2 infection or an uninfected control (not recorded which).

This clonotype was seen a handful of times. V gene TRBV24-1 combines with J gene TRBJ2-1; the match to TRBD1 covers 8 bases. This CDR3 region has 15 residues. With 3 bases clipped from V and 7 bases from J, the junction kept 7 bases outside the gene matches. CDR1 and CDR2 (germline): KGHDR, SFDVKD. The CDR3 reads CATSDPIRQGNEQFF. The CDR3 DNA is TGTGCCACCAGTGATCCGATCAGACAGGGGAATGAGCAGTTCTTC.

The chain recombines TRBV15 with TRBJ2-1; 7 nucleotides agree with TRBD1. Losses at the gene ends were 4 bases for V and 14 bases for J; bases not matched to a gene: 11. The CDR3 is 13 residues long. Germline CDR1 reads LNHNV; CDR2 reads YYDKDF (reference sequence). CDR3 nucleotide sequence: TGTGCCACCAGCATAGGGGCCGGGACAGAAGAGTTCTTC. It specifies CATSIGAGTEEFF.

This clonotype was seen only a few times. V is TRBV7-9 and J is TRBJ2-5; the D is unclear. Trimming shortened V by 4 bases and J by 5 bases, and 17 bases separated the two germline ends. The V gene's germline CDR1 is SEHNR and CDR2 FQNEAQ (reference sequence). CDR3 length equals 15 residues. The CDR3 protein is CASSSSSNLLETQYF. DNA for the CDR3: TGTGCCAGCAGCTCCTCTTCGAACCTTCTCGAGACCCAGTACTTC.